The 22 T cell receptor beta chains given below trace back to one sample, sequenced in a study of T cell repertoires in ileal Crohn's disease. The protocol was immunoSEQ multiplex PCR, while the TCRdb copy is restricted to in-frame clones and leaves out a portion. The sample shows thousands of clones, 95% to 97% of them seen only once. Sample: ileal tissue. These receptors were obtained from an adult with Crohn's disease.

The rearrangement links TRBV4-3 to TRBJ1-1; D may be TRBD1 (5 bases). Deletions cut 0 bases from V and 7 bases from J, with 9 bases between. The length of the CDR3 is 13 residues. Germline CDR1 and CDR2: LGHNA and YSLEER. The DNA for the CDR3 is TGCGCCAGCAGCCAAGATCACGACAGTGAAGCTTTCTTT. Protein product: CASSQDHDSEAFF.

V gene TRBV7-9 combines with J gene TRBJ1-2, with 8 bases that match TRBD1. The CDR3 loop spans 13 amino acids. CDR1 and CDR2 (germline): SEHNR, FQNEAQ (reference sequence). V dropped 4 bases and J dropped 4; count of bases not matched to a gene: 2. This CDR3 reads CASSSTGVYGYTF. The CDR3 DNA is TGTGCCAGCAGCTCGACAGGGGTCTATGGCTACACCTTC.

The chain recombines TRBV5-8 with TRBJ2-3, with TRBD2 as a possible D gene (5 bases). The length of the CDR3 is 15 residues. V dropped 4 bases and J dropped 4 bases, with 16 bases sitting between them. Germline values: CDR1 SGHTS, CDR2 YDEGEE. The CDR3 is CASSRRLTIADTQYF. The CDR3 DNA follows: TGTGCCAGCAGCCGGAGGCTTACGATCGCAGATACGCAGTATTTT. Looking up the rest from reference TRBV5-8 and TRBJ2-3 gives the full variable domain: EAGVTQSPTHLIKTRGQQATLRCSPISGHTSVYWYQQALGLGLQFLLWYDEGEERNRGNFPPRFSGRQFPNYSSELNVNALELEDSALYLCASSRRLTIADTQYFGPGTRLTVL.

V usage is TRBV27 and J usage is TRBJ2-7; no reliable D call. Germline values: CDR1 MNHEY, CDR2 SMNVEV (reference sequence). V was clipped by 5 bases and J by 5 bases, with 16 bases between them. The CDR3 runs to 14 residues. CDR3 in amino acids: CASSPSGFAHEQYF. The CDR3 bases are TGTGCCAGCAGTCCCTCGGGTTTCGCCCACGAGCAGTACTTC.

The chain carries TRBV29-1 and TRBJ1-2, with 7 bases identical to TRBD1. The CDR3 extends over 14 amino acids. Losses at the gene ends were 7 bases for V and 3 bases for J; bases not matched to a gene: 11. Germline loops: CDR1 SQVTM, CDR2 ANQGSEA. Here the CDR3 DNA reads TGCAGCGCCACCCGCCAGACAGGGCACTATGGCTACACCTTC. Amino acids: CSATRQTGHYGYTF.

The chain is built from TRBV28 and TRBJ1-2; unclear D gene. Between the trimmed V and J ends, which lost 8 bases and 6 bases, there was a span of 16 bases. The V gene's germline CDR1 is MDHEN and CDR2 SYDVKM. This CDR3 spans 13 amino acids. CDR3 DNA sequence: TGTGCCAGCGCCGCGGTGGGGAGCGATGGCTACACCTTC. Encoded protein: CASAAVGSDGYTF.

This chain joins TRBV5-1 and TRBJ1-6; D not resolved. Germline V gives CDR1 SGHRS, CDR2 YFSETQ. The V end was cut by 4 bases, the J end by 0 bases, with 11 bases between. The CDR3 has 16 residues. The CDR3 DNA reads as TGCGCCAGCAGCCGAGGATCTGACTCCTATAATTCACCCCTCCACTTT. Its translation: CASSRGSDSYNSPLHF. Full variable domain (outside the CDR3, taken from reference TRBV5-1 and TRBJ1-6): KAGVTQTPRYLIKTRGQQVTLSCSPISGHRSVSWYQQTPGQGLQFLFEYFSETQRNKGNFPGRFSGRQFSNSRSEMNVSTLELGDSALYLCASSRGSDSYNSPLHFGNGTRLTVT.

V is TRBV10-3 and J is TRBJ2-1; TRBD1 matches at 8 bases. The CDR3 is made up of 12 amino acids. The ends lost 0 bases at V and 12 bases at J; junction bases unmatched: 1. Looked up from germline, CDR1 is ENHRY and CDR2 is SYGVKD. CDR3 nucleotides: TGTGCCATCAGTGAGTCCGGACAGGGGCAGTTCTTC. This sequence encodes CAISESGQGQFF.

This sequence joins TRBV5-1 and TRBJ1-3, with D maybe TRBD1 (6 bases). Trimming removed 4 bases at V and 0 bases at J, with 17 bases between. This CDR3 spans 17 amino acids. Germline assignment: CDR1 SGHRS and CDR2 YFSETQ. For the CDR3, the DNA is TGCGCCAGCAGCCGGTGGCCGACAGGAAGCTCTGGAAACACCATATATTTT. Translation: CASSRWPTGSSGNTIYF.

CDR3 coding DNA: TGTGCCAGTAGTGCCCGACTAGCGGGGGGGCGTAGTGAGCAGTTCTTC. It encodes CASSARLAGGRSEQFF. The chain has TRBV19 and TRBJ2-1, with TRBD2 matching over 14 bases. The CDR3 consists of 16 residues. V lost 5 bases, J lost 9 bases, and 9 bases stayed unmatched. The germline CDR1 and CDR2 sequences are LNHDA and SQIVND (reference sequence).

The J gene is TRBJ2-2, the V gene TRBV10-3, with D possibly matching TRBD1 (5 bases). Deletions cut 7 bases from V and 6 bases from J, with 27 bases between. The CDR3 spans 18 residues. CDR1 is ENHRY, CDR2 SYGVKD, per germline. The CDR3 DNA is TGTGCCATCATGATGGGGCATGGTTCGACCCCAGTCGCCGGGGAGCTGTTTTTT. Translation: CAIMMGHGSTPVAGELFF.

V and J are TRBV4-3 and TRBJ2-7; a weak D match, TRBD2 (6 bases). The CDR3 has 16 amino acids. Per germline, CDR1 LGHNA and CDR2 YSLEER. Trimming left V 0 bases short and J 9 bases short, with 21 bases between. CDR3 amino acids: CASSQDLRGGQSGQYF. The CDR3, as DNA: TGCGCCAGCAGCCAAGACCTGAGGGGAGGCCAAAGTGGGCAGTACTTC.

The CDR3 region has the DNA TGCGCCAGCAGCTTGGACAGGGGTCGCGCATCGAGCACAGATACGCAGTATTTT. It translates to CASSLDRGRASSTDTQYF. The chain joins TRBV5-1 to TRBJ2-3, with 7 bases lining up with TRBD1. V lost 0 bases to trimming and J lost 0 bases; unmatched junction nucleotides: 10. Germline assignment: CDR1 SGHRS and CDR2 YFSETQ. This CDR3 contains 18 residues.

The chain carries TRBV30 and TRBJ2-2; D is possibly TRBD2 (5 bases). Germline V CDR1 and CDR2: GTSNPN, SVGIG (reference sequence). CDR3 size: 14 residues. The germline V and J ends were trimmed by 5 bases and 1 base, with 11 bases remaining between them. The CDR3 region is CAWGTGKNTGELFF. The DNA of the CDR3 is TGTGCCTGGGGCACCGGGAAGAACACCGGGGAGCTGTTTTTT.

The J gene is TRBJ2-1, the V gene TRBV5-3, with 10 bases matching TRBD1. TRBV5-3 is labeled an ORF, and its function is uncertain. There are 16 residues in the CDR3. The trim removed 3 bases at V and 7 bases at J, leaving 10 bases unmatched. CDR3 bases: TGTGCCAGAAGCTGTACTGGGGACAGGGGTATTAATGAGCAGTTCTTC. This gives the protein CARSCTGDRGINEQFF.

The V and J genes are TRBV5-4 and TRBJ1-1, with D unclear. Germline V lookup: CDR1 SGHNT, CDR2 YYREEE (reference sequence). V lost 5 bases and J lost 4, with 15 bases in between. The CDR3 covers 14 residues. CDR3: CASSPAREGTEAFF. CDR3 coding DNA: TGTGCCAGCAGTCCGGCGAGGGAAGGCACTGAAGCTTTCTTT.

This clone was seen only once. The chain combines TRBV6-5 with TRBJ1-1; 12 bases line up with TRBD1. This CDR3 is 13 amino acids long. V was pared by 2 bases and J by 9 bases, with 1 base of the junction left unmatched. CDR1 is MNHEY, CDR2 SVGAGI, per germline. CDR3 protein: CASSYRDRGQAFF. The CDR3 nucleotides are TGTGCCAGCAGTTACCGGGACAGGGGGCAAGCTTTCTTT.

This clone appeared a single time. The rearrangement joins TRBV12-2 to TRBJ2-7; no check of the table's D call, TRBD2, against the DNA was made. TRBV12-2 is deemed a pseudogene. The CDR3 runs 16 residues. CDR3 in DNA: TGTGCAAGTCTGCAAACCCCGGGACTTAGTCTCTACGAGCAGTACGTC. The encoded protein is CASLQTPGLSLYEQYV.

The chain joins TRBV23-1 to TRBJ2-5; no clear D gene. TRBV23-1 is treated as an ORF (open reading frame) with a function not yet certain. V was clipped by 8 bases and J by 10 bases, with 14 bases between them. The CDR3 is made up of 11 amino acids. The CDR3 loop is CASGSEFDQYF. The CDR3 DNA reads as TGCGCCAGCGGCTCGGAGTTTGACCAGTACTTC.

This CDR3 reads CASGRDRTNYGYTF. The CDR3 DNA is TGCGCCAGCGGACGGGACAGAACTAACTATGGCTACACCTTC. The chain uses TRBV5-1 and TRBJ1-2; 7 positions match TRBD1. The junction had 6 bases not matched to a gene; V was cut back by 7 bases and J by 0 bases. The germline CDR1 and CDR2 sequences are SGHRS and YFSETQ. The CDR3 contains 14 residues.

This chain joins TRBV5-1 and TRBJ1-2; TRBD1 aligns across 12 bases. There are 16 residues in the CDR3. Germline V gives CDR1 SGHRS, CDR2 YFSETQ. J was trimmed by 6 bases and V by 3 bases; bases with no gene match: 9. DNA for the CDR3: TGCGCCAGCAGCTCCATTGGGACAGGGGGCTTGAATGGCTACACCTTC. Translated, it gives CASSSIGTGGLNGYTF.

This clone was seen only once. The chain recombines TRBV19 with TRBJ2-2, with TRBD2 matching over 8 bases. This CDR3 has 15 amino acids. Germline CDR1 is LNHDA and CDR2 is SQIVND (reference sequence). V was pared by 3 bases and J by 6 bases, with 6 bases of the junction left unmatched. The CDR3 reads CASSIRAGEAGELFF. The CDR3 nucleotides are TGTGCCAGTAGTATTCGAGCGGGGGAGGCCGGGGAGCTGTTTTTT.